This T cell receptor (beta chain) was recorded in a study of blood T cell repertoires in COVID-19. Across the study: Italy, Spain and the United States were the sources of the convalescent and acute COVID-19 samples. Nucleic acid was either cDNA or gDNA, and it came from T cells, B-cell-depleted T cells, or PBMCs.

In the original processing: The assay estimated nucleated cells by amplifying reference gene primers. Clones were read by immunoSEQ multiplex PCR, and TCRdb kept only the in-frame ones, dropping some. D and trimming come from the DNA, and the V and J calls and clone size come from that table. The top ten clones hold 20% to 25% of a sample with fewer than 55,000 clones, 80% to 85% of them seen once. The germline V and J ends were trimmed by 4 bases and 1 base, with 7 bases remaining between them. The CDR3 contains 13 residues. Germline CDR1 and CDR2: MGHRA and YSYEKL. The source is a woman of 80 years or more with COVID-19, enrolled during active disease. Sequenced: peripheral blood. The rearrangement uses TRBV4-1 and TRBJ2-5; no reliable D call. As DNA, the CDR3 is TGCGCCAGCAGCCGTGGCTTCCAAGAGACCCAGTACTTC. Translating it yields CASSRGFQETQYF.